The clone carrying this TCR beta chain was seen only a few times. The antigen is undetermined. These data are taken from a study of T cell repertoires in aging, cancer and after chemotherapy. For the study at large: Repeat sampling of healthy donors over several months to years showed clear clonal overlap.

Points from the study as a whole: Untreated cancer patients had significantly lower blood TCR diversity than age-matched healthy donors. Healthy donors lost TCR diversity with age mainly through richness, cancer patients through richness and evenness.

The CDR3 is 15 residues long. The germline V gene encodes CDR1 SGHVS and CDR2 FNYEAQ. After removal of 5 bases from V and 2 bases from J, the junction contained 7 bases not matched to a gene. The template was genomic DNA from peripheral blood, not RNA. A mixed TRB-A/B primer pool amplified rearranged TRB by multiplex touch-down PCR. Using its own MiXCR run on the multiplex PCR reads, TCRdb lists one record per CDR3 protein. The sample holds thousands of distinct CDR3 sequences; 25% to 30% are singletons and the top ten take around 3.9%. This clonotype was sampled from a human donor in good health. This sequence joins TRBV7-6 and TRBJ2-3; 7 bases line up with TRBD1. Sequencing was carried out using blood. The CDR3 DNA sequence: TGTGCCAGCAGCAACGACAGGGTAAACACAGATACGCAGTATTTT. This encodes CASSNDRVNTDTQYF.